This T cell receptor (beta chain) was observed in a study of post-analysis software for immune sequencing data. Study-level information: The study covered relapsing-remitting, secondary progressive and progressive-relapsing courses of multiple sclerosis.

Built from TCR beta cDNA, the libraries had unique molecular identifiers in them. MiXCR was run by TCRdb on the PCR reads, yielding one entry per CDR3 protein. The table includes about 810,000 distinct CDR3 sequences, roughly half detected once. Trimming took 6 bases from V and 4 from J, leaving 12 bases between them. Germline V CDR1 and CDR2: PRHDT, FYEKMQ (reference sequence). The CDR3 totals 13 residues. Study conclusions and caveats: Patients carried several TRBV segments more frequently than controls did, and TRBV5-6, TRBV5-1 and TRBV20-1 were among them. F-measure co-clustering was strong for batch-matched samples. Patients with multiple sclerosis recorded significantly lower normalized Chao1 diversity than controls, the study found.

As regards this clonotype: Its antigen is undetermined.

The gene calls are TRBV13 and TRBJ1-1; D is unclear. The specimen was blood. The clonotype comes from a girl between 5 and 17 years old with multiple sclerosis. The CDR3 reads CASRQPGATEAFF. In nucleotides, the CDR3 is TGTGCCAGCAGACAACCGGGCGCCACTGAAGCTTTCTTT.